This T cell receptor beta chain is drawn from a study of T cells in Graves' hyperthyroidism and ophthalmopathy. With 7 bases clipped from V and 6 bases from J, the junction kept 9 bases outside the gene matches. The CDR3 extends over 14 amino acids. Using RNA transcripts as the source, TCR beta CDR3 regions were amplified. First-round RT-PCR targeting the TCR CDR3 was performed with the HTBI primer set. Using its own MiXCR run on the multiplex PCR reads, TCRdb lists one record per CDR3 protein. There are 500,000 or so distinct CDR3 sequences in the sample; 17% occur only once, and 15% to 20% lies in the top ten. In its sample, this clonotype was seen a few times.

The genes are TRBV12-3 or TRBV12-4 and TRBJ2-7; TRBD1 matches 10 bases. The sequence derives from a young woman with Graves' ophthalmopathy. The sequenced material came from blood. CDR3: CASINRDRGGEQYF. In DNA, the CDR3 is TGTGCCAGCATTAACCGGGACAGGGGCGGCGAGCAGTACTTC.